This entry features one TCR beta chain sequence. What it binds is not known. The data are from a study of OX40 agonist ivuxolimab in advanced cancers. Study observations and caveats: More expanded clones were found, on average, in CD8+ than in CD4+ T cells.

Autoimmune disease history or systemic immunosuppression meant exclusion. Germline CDR1 SGDLS, CDR2 YYNGEE. CDR3 size: 14 residues. V shed 6 bases and J shed 2 bases, with 11 bases lying between them. Sequencing was performed with immunoSEQ multiplex PCR; in TCRdb, only in-frame clones are kept and a portion is missing. The sample consists of around 82,000 clones, around 88% of them appearing once. The chain employs TRBV9 and TRBJ2-2, with D perhaps matching TRBD1 (6 bases). This sequence was found in an adult with an advanced solid tumor such as melanoma, head and neck, liver or kidney cancer. This material consisted of CD4+ or CD8+ T cells sorted from blood, taken in a trial of the OX40 agonist ivuxolimab. The CDR3 protein is CASTTGVNTGELFF. The CDR3 region has the DNA TGTGCCAGCACGACAGGCGTCAACACCGGGGAGCTGTTTTTT. Together with reference TRBV9 and TRBJ2-2, the CDR3 gives the full variable domain: DSGVTQTPKHLITATGQRVTLRCSPRSGDLSVYWYQQSLDQGLQFLIQYYNGEERAKGNILERFSAQQFPDLHSELNLSSLELGDSALYFCASTTGVNTGELFFGEGSRLTVL.